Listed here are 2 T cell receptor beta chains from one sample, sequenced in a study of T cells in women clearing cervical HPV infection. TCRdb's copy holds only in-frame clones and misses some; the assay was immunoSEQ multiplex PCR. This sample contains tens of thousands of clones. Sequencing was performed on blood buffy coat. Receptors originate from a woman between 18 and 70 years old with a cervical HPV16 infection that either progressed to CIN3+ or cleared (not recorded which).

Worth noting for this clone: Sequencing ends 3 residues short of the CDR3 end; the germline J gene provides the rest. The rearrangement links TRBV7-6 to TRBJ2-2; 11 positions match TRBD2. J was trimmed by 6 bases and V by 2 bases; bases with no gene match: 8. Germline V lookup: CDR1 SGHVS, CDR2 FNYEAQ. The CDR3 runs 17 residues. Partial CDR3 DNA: TGTGCCAGCAGCTTATTAGCGGGGGGGCCAGATTCCGGGGAG. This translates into CASSLLAGGPDSGE. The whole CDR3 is CASSLLAGGPDSGELFF.

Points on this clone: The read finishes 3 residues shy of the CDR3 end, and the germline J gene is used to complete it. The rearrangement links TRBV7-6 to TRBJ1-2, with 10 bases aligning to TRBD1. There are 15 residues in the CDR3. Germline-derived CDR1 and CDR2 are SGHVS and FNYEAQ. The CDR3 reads CASSEEGTGVYTYTF. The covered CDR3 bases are TGTGCCAGCAGCGAAGAAGGGACAGGGGTTTATACC.